This is a list of T cell receptor beta chains from one sample in a study of blood T cells in healthy people across ages. TCRdb re-derived calls from the 5' RACE reads in MiXCR, one entry per CDR3 protein. Here the sample spans about 290,000 distinct CDR3 sequences, 25% to 30% being singletons. The sample taken for sequencing was blood. The receptor source for this set is a woman between 65 and 79 years old in good health. CDR3s include the opening cysteine and the closing phenylalanine or tryptophan. The D gene is left open where the match is weak. Size tells how often a clone was seen (once, few, many) or the class of an expanded clone, and some rows leave it out.

CDR3 length,clone size,D gene,J gene,V gene,CDR3 DNA,CDR3 protein
15,.,TRBD1,TRBJ1-1,TRBV12-3/TRBV12-4,TGTGCCAGCAGTTCAAACACAGGGGTGAACACTGAAGCTTTCTTT,CASSSNTGVNTEAFF
14,.,TRBD2,TRBJ2-1,TRBV20-1,TGCAGTGGTCAGCCGGGACTAGATGGCAATGAGCAGTTCTTC,CSGQPGLDGNEQFF
16,.,.,TRBJ1-1,TRBV5-1,TGCGCCAGCAGCTTGGGGGCAGGAATGGATAACACTGAAGCTTTCTTT,CASSLGAGMDNTEAFF
14,.,.,TRBJ1-4,TRBV20-1,TGCAGTGCTGGTACCCGGACTCGACGTGAAAAACTGTTTTTT,CSAGTRTRREKLFF
16,few,TRBD1,TRBJ1-6,TRBV20-1,TGCAGTGCTAGAGTGCCGGGTAGGGGGCCGGGTTCACCCCTCCACTTT,CSARVPGRGPGSPLHF
14,few,TRBD2,TRBJ2-2,TRBV29-1,TGCAGCGTTCGAAGCGGGGCCGTGGGAGGGGAGCTGTTTTTT,CSVRSGAVGGELFF
13,.,.,TRBJ1-4,TRBV6-6,TGTGCCAGCAGTTCCCAAGCGGGTGAAAAACTGTTTTTT,CASSSQAGEKLFF
13,.,.,TRBJ2-5,TRBV7-2,TGTGCCAGCAGTTGGAGCCAACAAGAGACCCAGTACTTC,CASSWSQQETQYF
17,few,.,TRBJ2-2,TRBV14,TGTGCCAGCAGCCAAGATCCAGGGACGTCTAGGACCGGGGAGCTGTTTTTT,CASSQDPGTSRTGELFF
13,.,.,TRBJ2-1,TRBV20-1,TGCAGTGCCAGAGGGGTCTCCTGCAATGAGCAGTTCTTC,CSARGVSCNEQFF
14,.,.,TRBJ1-5,TRBV2,TGTGCCAGCAGTGGCCGGCCTGGGGTTCAGCCCCAGCATTTT,CASSGRPGVQPQHF
13,.,TRBD1,TRBJ2-1,TRBV29-1,TGCAGCTCCATCATGGGGGGACAGGATGAGCAGTTCTTC,CSSIMGGQDEQFF
14,.,TRBD2,TRBJ2-1,TRBV11-2,TGTGCCAGCAGCCTTTTAGCGGGAGGCAATGAGCAGTTCTTC,CASSLLAGGNEQFF
16,few,.,TRBJ2-1,TRBV2,TGTACCAGCAGTGACAGGGGGACTAGCTCTTACAATGAGCAGTTCTTC,CTSSDRGTSSYNEQFF
14,.,.,TRBJ1-1,TRBV5-6,TGCGCCAGCAGCTGGGGAAGAGGGGGCACTGAAGCTTTCTTT,CASSWGRGGTEAFF
16,.,TRBD2,TRBJ2-3,TRBV5-1,TGCGCCAGCAGCGCGGGGGGTTTCTCTAGCACAGATACGCAGTATTTT,CASSAGGFSSTDTQYF
15,once,.,TRBJ2-7,TRBV7-6,TGTGCCAGCAGCCCCGGGAAGGACGGGACTTACGAGCAGTACTTC,CASSPGKDGTYEQYF
14,few,.,TRBJ2-1,TRBV18,TGTGCCAGCACTTTAGGCTCGGAAAACAATGAGCAGTTCTTC,CASTLGSENNEQFF
13,.,.,TRBJ1-6,TRBV4-2,TGTGCCAGCAGCCATTTATTCGGCCAGGGCCTCCACTTT,CASSHLFGQGLHF
12,few,.,TRBJ2-5,TRBV20-1,TGCAGTGCTAGAGGGGGCGTAGAGACCCAGTACTTC,CSARGGVETQYF
14,.,TRBD2,TRBJ2-5,TRBV20-1,TGCAGTGCTCCACTAGCGGATCCATACTACGAGCGGTACTTC,CSAPLADPYYERYF
13,few,.,TRBJ2-1,TRBV14,TGTGCCAGCAGCCAACCCCCAGGTACGGAGCAGTTCTTC,CASSQPPGTEQFF
14,few,.,TRBJ1-2,TRBV20-1,TGCAGTGCTAGTCCCTCGCAGGGATTGGGCGGCTACACCTTC,CSASPSQGLGGYTF
16,many,.,TRBJ2-4,TRBV20-1,TGCAGTGCTAGAGATAGTGACTGGGTACGGGCAACCATTCAGTACTTC,CSARDSDWVRATIQYF
13,few,.,TRBJ1-2,TRBV7-2,TGTGCCAGCAGCTTCATGGACAGTTATGGCTACACCTTC,CASSFMDSYGYTF
12,.,.,TRBJ1-4,TRBV6-2/TRBV6-3,TGTGCCAGCAGCGACGAGAGAGAAAGACTGTTTTTT,CASSDERERLFF
14,.,.,TRBJ2-2,TRBV28,TGTGCCAGCACCCGAGGGGGGAACACCGGGGAGCTGTTTTTT,CASTRGGNTGELFF
14,.,TRBD1,TRBJ1-6,TRBV5-1,TGCGCCAGCAGCTGGGACAGGGATGGATCACCCCTCCACTTT,CASSWDRDGSPLHF
14,few,TRBD1,TRBJ1-1,TRBV28,TGTGCCAGCAGGAGACAGGGAGAGGGCACTGAAGCTTTCTTT,CASRRQGEGTEAFF
17,.,.,TRBJ2-5,TRBV21-1,TGTGCCAGCAGCAACGTCTCTGAGCGGGAGAGGGTCGAGACCCAGTACTTC,CASSNVSERERVETQYF
15,many,.,TRBJ2-5,TRBV7-2,TGTGCCAGCAGCCCGACCGCGGCAAGGGGAGGGACCCAGTACTTC,CASSPTAARGGTQYF
16,.,TRBD1,TRBJ1-5,TRBV12-3/TRBV12-4,TGTGCCAGCCAAGTTGGGACAGGACATAGCAATCAGCCCCAGCATTTT,CASQVGTGHSNQPQHF
15,once,.,TRBJ2-3,TRBV7-9,TGTGCCAGCAGCTTATTGAGTGGGCTCACAGATACGCAGTATTTT,CASSLLSGLTDTQYF
11,few,.,TRBJ2-7,TRBV29-1,TGCAGCGTTGAAGACCGCTACGAGCAGTACTTC,CSVEDRYEQYF
13,few,.,TRBJ2-2,TRBV6-5,TGTGCCAGCAGACCCCCACAGGGGAGGGAGCAGTTTTTT,CASRPPQGREQFF
13,few,.,TRBJ1-5,TRBV6-5,TGTGCCAGCAGTACCAGGGATCGTCAGCCCCAGCATTTT,CASSTRDRQPQHF
14,.,.,TRBJ2-7,TRBV5-1,TGCGCCACCAAGAGGCAAGAGGACTCCTACGAGCAGTACTTC,CATKRQEDSYEQYF
17,few,TRBD2,TRBJ2-1,TRBV2,TGTGCCAGCAGTGCCGGGACTAGCGGGACAATATACAATGAGCAGTTCTTC,CASSAGTSGTIYNEQFF
14,few,.,TRBJ2-7,TRBV3-1,TGTGCCAGCAGCCAAAGCTACAGGGACTACGAGCAGTACTTC,CASSQSYRDYEQYF
15,many,.,TRBJ2-5,TRBV20-1,TGCAGTGCTAGAGATCTTCTAGCCAGTGTAGAGACCCAGTACTTC,CSARDLLASVETQYF
16,.,TRBD2,TRBJ2-3,TRBV7-6,TGTGCCAGCAGCACCCGGACTAGCGGGATGTCAGATACGCAGTATTTT,CASSTRTSGMSDTQYF
13,.,.,TRBJ1-1,TRBV10-2,TGCGCCAGCCGGATGGCAGAGTTCACTGAAGCTTTCTTT,CASRMAEFTEAFF
18,many,TRBD2,TRBJ2-7,TRBV3-1,TGTGCCAGCAGCCAAGCGATGGGCGATCCTAGCGGGAGCTGGGAGCAGTACTTC,CASSQAMGDPSGSWEQYF
14,few,.,TRBJ1-2,TRBV12-3/TRBV12-4,TGTGCCAGCAGTTTTAGGGGACGGGACTATGGCTACACCTTC,CASSFRGRDYGYTF
16,few,TRBD2,TRBJ2-2,TRBV29-1,TGCAGCGTTTCCCTCCTGCGGGAGTTGAACACCGGGGAGCTGTTTTTT,CSVSLLRELNTGELFF
15,.,.,TRBJ2-1,TRBV6-5,TGTGCCAGCAGTAAACGGGAGTCTGCTATCAATGAGCAGTTCTTC,CASSKRESAINEQFF
16,.,TRBD1,TRBJ1-2,TRBV7-2,TGTGCCAGCAGCTTAGCCGACCAGGGGGTAGTCTATGGCTACACCTTC,CASSLADQGVVYGYTF
12,.,.,TRBJ1-2,TRBV7-9,TGTGCCAGCATGGGGGCGGGCTATGGCTACACCTTC,CASMGAGYGYTF
14,many,.,TRBJ2-1,TRBV29-1,TGCAGCGTTGCCCGGAGAGGTAGCTACAATGAGCAGTTCTTC,CSVARRGSYNEQFF
15,few,.,TRBJ1-4,TRBV6-1,TGTGCCAGCAGTGAATGGGGGGGGTCCGAAAAGCGACTGTTTTTT,CASSEWGGSEKRLFF
13,many,TRBD2,TRBJ2-7,TRBV29-1,TGCAGCGTCACTAGCGGGAGTGGTTACGAGCAGTACTTC,CSVTSGSGYEQYF
14,.,TRBD2,TRBJ2-3,TRBV12-3/TRBV12-4,TGTGCCAGCAGTCCCAGCGGGAGTGAGGATACGCAGTATTTT,CASSPSGSEDTQYF
17,.,TRBD2,TRBJ2-2,TRBV27,TGTGCCAGCAGTCCCGATCCGGGACTAGCGGTCACCGGGGAGCTGTTTTTT,CASSPDPGLAVTGELFF
15,.,TRBD1,TRBJ2-7,TRBV20-1,TGCAGTGCTAGAGATCCAACAGGGGAGAGTTACGAGCAGTACTTC,CSARDPTGESYEQYF
15,.,.,TRBJ2-5,TRBV7-2,TGTGCCAGCAGCACCCGACTCGCGAAACAAGAGACCCAGTACTTC,CASSTRLAKQETQYF
16,.,TRBD2,TRBJ2-7,TRBV7-9,TGTGCCAGCAGCTCACCGGACTCCCTTTCGGGAGGAGAGCAGTACTTC,CASSSPDSLSGGEQYF
16,.,.,TRBJ1-4,TRBV20-1,TGCAGTGCCCTGGTACCCTCAGGAGCAACTAATGAAAAACTGTTTTTT,CSALVPSGATNEKLFF
13,few,.,TRBJ1-6,TRBV28,TGTGCCTCGGCGGAGACAGGCAATTCACCCCTCCACTTT,CASAETGNSPLHF
14,.,.,TRBJ1-1,TRBV6-5,TGTGCCAGCAGCCGAAAACTACAATACAGGGAAGCTTTCTTT,CASSRKLQYREAFF